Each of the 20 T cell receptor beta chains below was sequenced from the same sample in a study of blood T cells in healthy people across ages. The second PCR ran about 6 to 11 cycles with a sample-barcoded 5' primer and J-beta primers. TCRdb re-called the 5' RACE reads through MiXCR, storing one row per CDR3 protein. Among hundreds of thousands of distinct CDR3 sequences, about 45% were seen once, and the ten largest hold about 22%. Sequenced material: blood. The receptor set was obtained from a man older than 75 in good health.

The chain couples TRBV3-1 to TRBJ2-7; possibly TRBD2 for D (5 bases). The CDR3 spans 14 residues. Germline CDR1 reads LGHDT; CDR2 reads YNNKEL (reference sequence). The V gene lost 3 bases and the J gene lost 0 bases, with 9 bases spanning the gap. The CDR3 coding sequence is TGTGCCAGCAGCCACTGGGAGAGCTCCTACGAGCAGTACTTC. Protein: CASSHWESSYEQYF.

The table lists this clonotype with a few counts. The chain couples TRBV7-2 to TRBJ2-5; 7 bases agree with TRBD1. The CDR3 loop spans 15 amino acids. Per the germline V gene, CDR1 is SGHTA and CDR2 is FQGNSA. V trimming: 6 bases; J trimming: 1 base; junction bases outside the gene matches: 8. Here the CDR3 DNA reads TGTGCCAGCAGGGTAACCGGGACAGTCCAAGAGACCCAGTACTTC. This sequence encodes CASRVTGTVQETQYF. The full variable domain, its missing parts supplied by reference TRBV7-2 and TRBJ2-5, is GAGVSQSPSNKVTEKGKDVELRCDPISGHTALYWYRQSLGQGLEFLIYFQGNSAPDKSGLPSDRFSAERTGGSVSTLTIQRTQQEDSAVYLCASRVTGTVQETQYFGPGTRLLVL.

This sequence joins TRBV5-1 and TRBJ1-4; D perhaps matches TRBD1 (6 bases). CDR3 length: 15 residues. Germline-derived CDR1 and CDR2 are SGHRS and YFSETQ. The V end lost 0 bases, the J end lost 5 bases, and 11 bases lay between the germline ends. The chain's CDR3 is CASSLGAGVNEKLFF. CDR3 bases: TGCGCCAGCAGCTTGGGGGCAGGGGTGAATGAAAAACTGTTTTTT.

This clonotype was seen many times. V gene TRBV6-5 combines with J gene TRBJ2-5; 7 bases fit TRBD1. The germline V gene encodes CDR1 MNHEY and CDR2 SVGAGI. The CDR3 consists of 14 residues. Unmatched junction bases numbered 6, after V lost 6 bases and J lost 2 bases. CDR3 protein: CASRAWDSQETQYF. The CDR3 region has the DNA TGTGCCAGCAGAGCCTGGGACAGTCAAGAGACCCAGTACTTC.

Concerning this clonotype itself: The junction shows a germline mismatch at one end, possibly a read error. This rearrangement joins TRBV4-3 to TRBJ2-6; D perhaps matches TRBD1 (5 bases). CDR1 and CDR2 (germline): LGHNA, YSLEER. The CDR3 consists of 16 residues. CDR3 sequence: CASSQTAASGADVLTF. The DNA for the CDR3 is TGCGCCAGCAGCCAAACGGCAGCCTCTGGGGCCGACGTCCTGACTTTC.

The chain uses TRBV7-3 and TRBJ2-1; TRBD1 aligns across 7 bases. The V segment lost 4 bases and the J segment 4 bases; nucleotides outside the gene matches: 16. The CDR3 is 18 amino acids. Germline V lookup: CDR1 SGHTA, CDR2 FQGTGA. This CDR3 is CASSWAPWTGDIYNEQFF. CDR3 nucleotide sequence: TGTGCCAGCAGCTGGGCACCTTGGACAGGAGACATTTACAATGAGCAGTTCTTC. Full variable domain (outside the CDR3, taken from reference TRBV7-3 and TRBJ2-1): GAGVSQTPSNKVTEKGKYVELRCDPISGHTALYWYRQSLGQGPEFLIYFQGTGAADDSGLPNDRFFAVRPEGSVSTLKIQRTERGDSAVYLCASSWAPWTGDIYNEQFFGPGTRLTVL.

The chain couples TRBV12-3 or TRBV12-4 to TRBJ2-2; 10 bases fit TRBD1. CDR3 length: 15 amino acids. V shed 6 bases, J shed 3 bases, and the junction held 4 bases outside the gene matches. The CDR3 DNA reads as TGTGCCAGCAGAAGACAGGGGGCCGACACCGGGGAGCTGTTTTTT. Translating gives CASRRQGADTGELFF.

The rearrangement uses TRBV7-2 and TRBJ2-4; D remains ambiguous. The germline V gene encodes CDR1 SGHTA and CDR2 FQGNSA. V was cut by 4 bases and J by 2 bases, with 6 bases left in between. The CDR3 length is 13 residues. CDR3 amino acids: CASSWDPKNIQYF. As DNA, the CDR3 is TGTGCCAGCAGCTGGGATCCCAAAAACATTCAGTACTTC.

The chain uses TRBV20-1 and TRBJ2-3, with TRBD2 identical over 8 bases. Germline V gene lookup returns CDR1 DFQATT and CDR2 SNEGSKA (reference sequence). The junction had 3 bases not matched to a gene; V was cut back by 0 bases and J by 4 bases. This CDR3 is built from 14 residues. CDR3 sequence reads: CSARDTAGADTQYF. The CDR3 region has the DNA TGCAGTGCTAGAGATACAGCGGGGGCAGATACGCAGTATTTT.

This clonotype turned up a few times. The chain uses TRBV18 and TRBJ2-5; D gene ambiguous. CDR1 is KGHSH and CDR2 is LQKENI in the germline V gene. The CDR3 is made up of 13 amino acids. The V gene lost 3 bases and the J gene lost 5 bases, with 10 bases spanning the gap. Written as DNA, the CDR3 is TGTGCCAGCTCACCTAACGTTAGGGAGACCCAGTACTTC. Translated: CASSPNVRETQYF.

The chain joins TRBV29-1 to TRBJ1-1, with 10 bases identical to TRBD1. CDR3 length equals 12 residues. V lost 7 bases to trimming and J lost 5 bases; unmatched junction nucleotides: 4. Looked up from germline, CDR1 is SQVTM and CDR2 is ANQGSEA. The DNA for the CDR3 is TGCAGCGGGACAGGGGGGATAACTGAAGCTTTCTTT. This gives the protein CSGTGGITEAFF.

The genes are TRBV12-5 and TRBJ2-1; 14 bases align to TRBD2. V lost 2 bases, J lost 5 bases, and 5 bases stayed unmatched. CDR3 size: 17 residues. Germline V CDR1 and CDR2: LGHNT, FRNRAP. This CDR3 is CASGLPLGLAGDNEQFF. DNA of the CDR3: TGTGCTAGTGGTTTGCCCCTGGGACTAGCGGGAGACAATGAGCAGTTCTTC.

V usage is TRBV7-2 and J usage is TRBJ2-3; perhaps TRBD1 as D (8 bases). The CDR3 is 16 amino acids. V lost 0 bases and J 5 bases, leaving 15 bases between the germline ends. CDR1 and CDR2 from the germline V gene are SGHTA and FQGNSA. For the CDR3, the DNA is TGTGCCAGCAGCTTAGCCCAGGGGGCGGGAGAAGATACGCAGTATTTT. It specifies CASSLAQGAGEDTQYF.

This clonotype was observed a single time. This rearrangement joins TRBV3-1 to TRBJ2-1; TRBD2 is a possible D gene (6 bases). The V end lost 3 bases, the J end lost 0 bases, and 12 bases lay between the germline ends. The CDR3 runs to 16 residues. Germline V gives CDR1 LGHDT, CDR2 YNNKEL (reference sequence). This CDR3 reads CASSQEGWVSYNEQFF. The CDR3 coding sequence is TGTGCCAGCAGCCAGGAGGGGTGGGTCTCCTACAATGAGCAGTTCTTC.

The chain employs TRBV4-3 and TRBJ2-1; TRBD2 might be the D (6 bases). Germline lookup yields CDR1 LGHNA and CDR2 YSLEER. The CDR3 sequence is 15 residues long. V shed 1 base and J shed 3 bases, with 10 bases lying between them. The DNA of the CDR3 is TGCGCCAGCAGCCAAGTTCTGCGGGACTACAATGAGCAGTTCTTC. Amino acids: CASSQVLRDYNEQFF.

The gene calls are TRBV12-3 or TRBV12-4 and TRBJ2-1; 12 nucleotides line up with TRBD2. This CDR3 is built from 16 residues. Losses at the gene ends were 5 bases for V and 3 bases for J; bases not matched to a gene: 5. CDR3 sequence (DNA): TGTGCCAGCAGTCTGACTAGCGGGGGCCTCTACAATGAGCAGTTCTTC. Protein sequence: CASSLTSGGLYNEQFF.

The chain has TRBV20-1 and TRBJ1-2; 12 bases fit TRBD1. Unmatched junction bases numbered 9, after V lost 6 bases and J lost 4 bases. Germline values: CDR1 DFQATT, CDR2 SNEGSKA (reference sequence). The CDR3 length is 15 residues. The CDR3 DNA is TGCAGTGCACGAACTAGGGACAGGGGGCCCTATGGCTACACCTTC. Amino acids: CSARTRDRGPYGYTF.

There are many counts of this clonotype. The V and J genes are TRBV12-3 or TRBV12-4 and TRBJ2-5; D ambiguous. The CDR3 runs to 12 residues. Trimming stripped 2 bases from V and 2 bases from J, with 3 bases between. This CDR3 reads CASSLTQETQYF. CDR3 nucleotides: TGTGCCAGCAGTTTAACGCAAGAGACCCAGTACTTC.

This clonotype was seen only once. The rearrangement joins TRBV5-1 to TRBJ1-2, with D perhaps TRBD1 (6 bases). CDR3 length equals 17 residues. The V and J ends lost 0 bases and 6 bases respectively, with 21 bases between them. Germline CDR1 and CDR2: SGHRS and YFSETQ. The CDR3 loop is CASSLATALRGGDGYTF. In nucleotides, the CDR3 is TGCGCCAGCAGCTTGGCGACAGCCCTGCGAGGGGGGGATGGCTACACCTTC. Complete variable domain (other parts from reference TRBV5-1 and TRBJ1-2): KAGVTQTPRYLIKTRGQQVTLSCSPISGHRSVSWYQQTPGQGLQFLFEYFSETQRNKGNFPGRFSGRQFSNSRSEMNVSTLELGDSALYLCASSLATALRGGDGYTFGSGTRLTVV.

DNA of the CDR3: TGTGCCAGCAGGCCGGGCGGTGATACGCAGTATTTT. It is translated as CASRPGGDTQYF. J is TRBJ2-3 and V is TRBV12-3 or TRBV12-4; no reliable D call. Trimming pared 6 bases from V and 6 bases from J, leaving 10 bases between. This CDR3 has 12 residues.